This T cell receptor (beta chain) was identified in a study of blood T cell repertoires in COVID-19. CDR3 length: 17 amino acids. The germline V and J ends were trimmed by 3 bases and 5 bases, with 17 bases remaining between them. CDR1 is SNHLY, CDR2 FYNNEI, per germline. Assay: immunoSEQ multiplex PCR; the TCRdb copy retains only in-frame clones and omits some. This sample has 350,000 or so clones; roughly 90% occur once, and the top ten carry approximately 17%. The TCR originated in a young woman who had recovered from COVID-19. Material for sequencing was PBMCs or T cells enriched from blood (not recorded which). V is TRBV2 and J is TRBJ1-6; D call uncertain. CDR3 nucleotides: TGTGCCAGCAGTGATTTAGTAGTAACAGAACATAATTCACCCCTCCACTTT. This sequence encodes CASSDLVVTEHNSPLHF.